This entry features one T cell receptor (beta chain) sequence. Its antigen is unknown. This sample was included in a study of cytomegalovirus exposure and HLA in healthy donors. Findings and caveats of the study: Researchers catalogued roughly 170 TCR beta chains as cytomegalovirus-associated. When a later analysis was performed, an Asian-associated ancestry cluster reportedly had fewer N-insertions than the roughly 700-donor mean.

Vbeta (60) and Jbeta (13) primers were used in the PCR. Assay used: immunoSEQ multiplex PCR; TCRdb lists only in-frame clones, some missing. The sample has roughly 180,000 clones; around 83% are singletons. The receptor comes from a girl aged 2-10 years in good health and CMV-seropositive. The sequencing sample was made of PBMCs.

The CDR3 bases are TGTGCCAGCAGTTTAATGTCAGGGGATCAGCCCCAGCATTTT. It encodes CASSLMSGDQPQHF. V is TRBV27 and J is TRBJ1-5, with TRBD1 as a possible D gene (6 bases). The V and J ends lost 2 bases and 5 bases respectively, with 10 bases between them. Per germline, CDR1 MNHEY and CDR2 SMNVEV (reference sequence). The CDR3 has 14 residues.